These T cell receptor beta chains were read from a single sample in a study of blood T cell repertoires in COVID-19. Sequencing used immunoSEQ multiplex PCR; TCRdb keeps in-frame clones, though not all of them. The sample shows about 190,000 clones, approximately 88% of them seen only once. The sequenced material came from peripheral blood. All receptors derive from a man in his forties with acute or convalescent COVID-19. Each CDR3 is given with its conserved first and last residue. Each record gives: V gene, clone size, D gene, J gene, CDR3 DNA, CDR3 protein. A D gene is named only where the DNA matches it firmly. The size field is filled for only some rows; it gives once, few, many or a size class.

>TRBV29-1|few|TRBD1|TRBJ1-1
TGCAGCGTCTACAGGGGGTCTCTGAACACTGAAGCTTTCTTT
CSVYRGSLNTEAFF
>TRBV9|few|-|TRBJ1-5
TGTGCCAGCAGCGTAGCAGGCGGCAATCAGCCCCAGCATTTT
CASSVAGGNQPQHF
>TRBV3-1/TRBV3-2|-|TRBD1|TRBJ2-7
TGTGCCAGCAGCATCGGACAGGGGCTAAGATACGAGCAGTACTTC
CASSIGQGLRYEQYF
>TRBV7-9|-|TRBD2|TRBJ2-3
TGTGCCAGCAGCTCGGGACTAGCGGGGGGCACAGATACGCAGTATTTT
CASSSGLAGGTDTQYF
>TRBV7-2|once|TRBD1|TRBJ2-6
TGTGCCAGCAGCTCCTACCCGGACAGGGGGAGAGGAGGGGCCAACGTCCTGACTTTC
CASSSYPDRGRGGANVLTF
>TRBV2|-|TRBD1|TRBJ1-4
TGTGCCAGCAGTGGGACAGGGTTTACTAATGAAAAACTGTTTTTT
CASSGTGFTNEKLFF
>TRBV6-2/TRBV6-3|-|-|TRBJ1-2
TGTGCCAGCAGTTACCGGCAGGGAACGTTATATGGCTACACCTTC
CASSYRQGTLYGYTF
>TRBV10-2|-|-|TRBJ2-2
TGCGCCAGCACTCACAGGGCCGGGGAGCTGTTTTTT
CASTHRAGELFF
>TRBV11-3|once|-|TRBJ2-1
TGTGCCCCTAAACAGCACAGGGATTGCCCCTCCTACAATGAGCAGTTCTTC
CAPKQHRDCPSYNEQFF
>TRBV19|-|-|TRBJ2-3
TGTGCCAGTAGTATCGGTAGAGATACGCAGTATTTT
CASSIGRDTQYF
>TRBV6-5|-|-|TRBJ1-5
TGTGCCAGCAGACAGTGGGAGAATCAGCCCCAGCATTTT
CASRQWENQPQHF
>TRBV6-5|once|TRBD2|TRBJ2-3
TGTGCCAGCAGGGAGCGGGGGTGGGATACGCAGTATTTT
CASRERGWDTQYF
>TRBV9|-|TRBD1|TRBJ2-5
TGTGCCAGCAGCCCATCGGGACAGGTGGAAGAGACCCAGTACTTC
CASSPSGQVEETQYF
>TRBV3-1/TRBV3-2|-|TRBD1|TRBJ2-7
TGTGCCAGACAGGGGGACGAGCAGTACTTC
CARQGDEQYF
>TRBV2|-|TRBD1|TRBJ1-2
TGTGCCAGCAGTGGTATACAGGGGGCGGGAGGCTACACCTTC
CASSGIQGAGGYTF
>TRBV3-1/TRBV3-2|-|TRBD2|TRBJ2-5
TGTGCCAGCAGCCAACGACTAGCGGGGCAAGAGACCCAGTACTTC
CASSQRLAGQETQYF
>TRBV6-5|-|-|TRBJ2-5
TGTGCCACTCAAAATCCAGAAGAGACCCAGTACTTC
CATQNPEETQYF
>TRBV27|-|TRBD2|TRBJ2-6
TGTGCCAGCAGCGCACGGGGGGTTGGGGCCAACGTCCTGACTTTC
CASSARGVGANVLTF
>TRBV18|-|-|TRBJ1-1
TGTGCCAGCTCGCGACAGGTGAACACTGAAGCTTTCTTT
CASSRQVNTEAFF
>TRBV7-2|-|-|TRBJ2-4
TGTGCCAGCAGCTTAGCGCTTGGGGGGGCCAAAAACATTCAGTACTTC
CASSLALGGAKNIQYF
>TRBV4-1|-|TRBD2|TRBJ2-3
TGCGCCAGCAGCCAAGGGACTAGGGGCACAGATACGCAGTATTTT
CASSQGTRGTDTQYF
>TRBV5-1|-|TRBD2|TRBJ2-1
TGCGCCAGCAGCTTAACTAGCGGGGAGCAGTTCTTC
CASSLTSGEQFF
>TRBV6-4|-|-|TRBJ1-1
TGTGCCAGCAGTGCGGCAGGAGGGACTGAAGCTTTCTTT
CASSAAGGTEAFF
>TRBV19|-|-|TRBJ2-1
TGTGCCAGTAGTATAAACCGGGCCGAGACAGGGACTTTCTACAATGAGCAGTTCTTC
CASSINRAETGTFYNEQFF
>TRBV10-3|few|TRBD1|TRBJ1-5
TGTGCCATCAGTGTAGGGGACAGACCTAGCAATCAGCCCCAGCATTTT
CAISVGDRPSNQPQHF
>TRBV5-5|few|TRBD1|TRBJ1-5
TGTGCCAGCAGCTCAGACAGGGCGAATCAGCCCCAGCATTTT
CASSSDRANQPQHF
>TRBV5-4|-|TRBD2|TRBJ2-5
TGTGCCAGCAGCTCGGGACTAGCGGGGGGGCCTCAAGAGACCCAGTACTTC
CASSSGLAGGPQETQYF
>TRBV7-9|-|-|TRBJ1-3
TGTGCCAGCAGCTTAGGACAGAGCTCTGGAAACACCATATATTTT
CASSLGQSSGNTIYF
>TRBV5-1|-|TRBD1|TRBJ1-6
TGCGCCGTTCGACGGGACAGCAATTCACCCCTCCACTTT
CAVRRDSNSPLHF
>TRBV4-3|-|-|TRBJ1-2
TGCGCCAGCAGCCACGGAACCGCGCGGGGCTACACCTTC
CASSHGTARGYTF
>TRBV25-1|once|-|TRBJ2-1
TGTGCCAGCAGTGACAGTATCTCCTACAATGAGCAGTTCTTC
CASSDSISYNEQFF
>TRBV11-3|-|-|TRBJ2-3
TGTGCCAGCAGTTTAGGGCAGGCAGATACGCAGTATTTT
CASSLGQADTQYF
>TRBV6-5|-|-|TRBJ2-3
TGTGCCAGCAGTCCGGGGGAGAATACGCAGTATTTT
CASSPGENTQYF
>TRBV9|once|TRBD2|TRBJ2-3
TGTGCCAGCGGGACCGGGACTAGCGCCGATACGCAGTATTTT
CASGTGTSADTQYF
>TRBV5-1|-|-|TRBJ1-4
TGCGCCAGCAGGAACGGGGATAATGAAAAACTGTTTTTT
CASRNGDNEKLFF
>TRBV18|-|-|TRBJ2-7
TGTGCCAGCTCACCCGACAGCTACGAGCAGTACTTC
CASSPDSYEQYF
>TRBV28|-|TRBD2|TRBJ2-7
TGTGCCAGCACCCCCGGACTAGCGGGGAACTACGAGCAGTACTTC
CASTPGLAGNYEQYF
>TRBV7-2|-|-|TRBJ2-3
TGTGCCAGCAGCTTAAGAGGCGAGTGGGGCTCCAGCACAGATACGCAGTATTTT
CASSLRGEWGSSTDTQYF
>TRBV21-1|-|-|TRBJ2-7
TGTGCCAGCAGCAAAGATGGTCGAGGAGAAGAAGGCTACGAGCAGTACTTC
CASSKDGRGEEGYEQYF
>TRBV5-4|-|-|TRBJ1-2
TGTGCCAGCAGCATAGAGGGAGGGGCACGGGGCTACACCTTC
CASSIEGGARGYTF
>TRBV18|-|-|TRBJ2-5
TGTGCCAGCTCACAACTGGACTCCCAAGAGACCCAGTACTTC
CASSQLDSQETQYF
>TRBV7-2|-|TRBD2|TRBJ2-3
TGTGCCAGCAGCTTATCAACCCTAGCGGGGGGCACAGATACGCAGTATTTT
CASSLSTLAGGTDTQYF
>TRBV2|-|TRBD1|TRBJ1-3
TGTGCCAGCATAGGCGACAGGGCCGACTCTGGAAACACCATATATTTT
CASIGDRADSGNTIYF
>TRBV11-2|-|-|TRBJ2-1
TGTGCCAGCAGCTTATTAAGCCCAGGGCCGTACAATGAGCAGTTCTTC
CASSLLSPGPYNEQFF
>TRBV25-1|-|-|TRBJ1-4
TGTGCCAGCAGTGACTACAGGGAGGGAAAACTGTTTTTT
CASSDYREGKLFF
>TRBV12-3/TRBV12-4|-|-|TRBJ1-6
TGTGCCAGCAGTCTAGCAGACAACTCACCCCTCCACTTT
CASSLADNSPLHF
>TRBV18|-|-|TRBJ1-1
TGTGCCAGCTCACAGGACAGGAACACTGAAGCTTTCTTT
CASSQDRNTEAFF
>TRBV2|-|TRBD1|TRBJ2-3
TGTGCCAGCAGTGATAACAGGGGGTTCCGAACAGATACGCAGTATTTT
CASSDNRGFRTDTQYF
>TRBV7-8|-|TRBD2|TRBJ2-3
TGTGCCAGCAGCTATAGACTAGCTCGACGCACAGATACGCAGTATTTT
CASSYRLARRTDTQYF
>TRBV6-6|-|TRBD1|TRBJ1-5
TGTGCCAGTGACAGGGTTAGCAATCAGCCCCAGCATTTT
CASDRVSNQPQHF
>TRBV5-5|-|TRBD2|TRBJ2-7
TGTGCCAGCAGCTGGACTAGCGGGGGCTACGAGCAGTACTTC
CASSWTSGGYEQYF
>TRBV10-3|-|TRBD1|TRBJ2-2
TGTGCCATCAGCGGACAGGGAAGGAACGGGGAGCTGTTTTTT
CAISGQGRNGELFF